This TCR beta chain comes out of a study of T-cell memory formation after mild COVID-19. Study findings and constraints: A balance of CD4 and CD8 characterized clones contracting day 15 to 85, whereas later expanders leaned CD4+. Within pre-infection memory, some responding clones were found, suggesting cross-reactive memory joined. Nothing showed for sure that second-wave clones peaking on day 37 were SARS-CoV-2 specific.

This clonotype appeared a few times. Antigen unknown. The V segment lost 5 bases and the J segment 4 bases; nucleotides outside the gene matches: 4. Germline V CDR1 and CDR2: SGHTA, FQGNSA. The CDR3 length is 13 residues. One entry per CDR3 protein results from TCRdb running MiXCR on the 5' RACE reads. The sample records 150,000 to 200,000 distinct CDR3 sequences, approximately 16% being singletons. The chain uses TRBV7-2 and TRBJ2-5; 7 bases are shared with TRBD2. Sequencing was done on a sample of PBMCs or a T cell subset sorted from them (not recorded which). This TCR was sampled from an adult woman who had mild COVID-19 (a few samples of this study predate the infection). Cell type and time point are not known. This CDR3 is CASSLLATETQYF. For the CDR3, the DNA is TGTGCCAGCAGCCTACTAGCGACAGAGACCCAGTACTTC.